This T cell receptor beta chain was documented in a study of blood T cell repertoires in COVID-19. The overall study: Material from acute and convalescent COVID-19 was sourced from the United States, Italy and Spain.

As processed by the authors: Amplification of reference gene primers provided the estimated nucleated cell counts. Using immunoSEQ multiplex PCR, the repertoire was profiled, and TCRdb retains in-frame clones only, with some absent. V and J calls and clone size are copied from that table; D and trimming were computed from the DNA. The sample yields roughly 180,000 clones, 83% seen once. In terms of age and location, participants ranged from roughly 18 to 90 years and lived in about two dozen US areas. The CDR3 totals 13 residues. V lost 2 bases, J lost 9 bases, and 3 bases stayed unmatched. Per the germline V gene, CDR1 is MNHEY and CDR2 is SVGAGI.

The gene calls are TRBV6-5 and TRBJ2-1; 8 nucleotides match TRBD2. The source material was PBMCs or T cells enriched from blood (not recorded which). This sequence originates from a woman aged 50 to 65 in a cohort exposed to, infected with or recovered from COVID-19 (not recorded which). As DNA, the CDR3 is TGTGCCAGCAGTTACACGACTAGCGCTGAGCAGTTCTTC. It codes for CASSYTTSAEQFF.